This T cell receptor beta chain was sequenced for a study of blood T cell repertoires in COVID-19. Whole-study context: COVID-19 samples from acute and convalescent phases originated in the United States, Italy and Spain. The analysed material was cDNA or gDNA that came from T cells, B-cell-depleted T cells, or PBMCs.

Original processing notes: For nucleated cells, counts were estimated from reference gene primer amplification. Profiled with immunoSEQ multiplex PCR; TCRdb holds only in-frame clones, not every one. V and J calls plus clone size are reproduced from that table; the DNA served to infer D and trimming. The top ten clones hold about 10% of a sample with 110,000 to 150,000 clones, around 83% of them seen once. Germline CDR1 is MNHEY and CDR2 is SMNVEV (reference sequence). The junction had 14 bases not matched to a gene; V was cut back by 4 bases and J by 5 bases. The CDR3 length is 16 residues. Sample: peripheral blood. The V gene is TRBV27, the J gene TRBJ2-7, with TRBD1 matching over 7 bases. The origin of this receptor is a man aged 55 to 70 with active or convalescent COVID-19. Here the CDR3 DNA reads TGTGCCAGCAGTTCGCACAGGGGAGAATCTCTCCACGAGCAGTACTTC. Its protein product is CASSSHRGESLHEQYF.